A selection of T cell receptor beta chains follows, all from one sample in a study of blood T cell repertoires in COVID-19. Libraries were prepared by immunoSEQ multiplex PCR; TCRdb keeps only in-frame clonotypes and omits some of them. The sample carries fewer than 200,000 clones, around four fifths recorded once. The specimen sequenced was peripheral blood. The receptor set was obtained from a man in his forties or fifties who had recovered from COVID-19. CDR3s include the opening cysteine and the closing phenylalanine or tryptophan. Each record gives: J gene, D gene, V gene, clone size, CDR3 DNA, CDR3 protein. D genes are given only for firm matches. A clone size is listed for some rows: how often the clone was seen (once, few, many), or a class if it is expanded.

TRBJ2-2	TRBD2	TRBV10-3	-	TGTGCCGCCCTGGGAGGGTCCGGGGAGCTGTTTTTT	CAALGGSGELFF
TRBJ1-4	-	TRBV30	-	TGTGCCTGGAGTGCGGTGGCAGGAGGTTATGAAAAACTGTTTTTT	CAWSAVAGGYEKLFF
TRBJ2-5	-	TRBV7-9	-	TGTGCCAGCAGCTTAGCGTTGGGGCGCCAAGAGACCCAGTACTTC	CASSLALGRQETQYF
TRBJ2-7	-	TRBV3-1/TRBV3-2	once	TGTGCCAGCAGCCAAGAAAGGAGGACTCGCGGAACCTACGAGCAGTACTTC	CASSQERRTRGTYEQYF
TRBJ1-5	-	TRBV28	-	TGTGCCAGCCTACAGGTCAATCAGCCCCAGCATTTT	CASLQVNQPQHF
TRBJ2-7	-	TRBV30	once	TGTGCCTGGGGTAACACCTTAACAGTTTCCTACGAGCAGTACTTC	CAWGNTLTVSYEQYF
TRBJ2-7	TRBD1	TRBV15	-	TGTGCCACCAGCAGAGGGACAGGGAACTACGAGCAGTACTTC	CATSRGTGNYEQYF
TRBJ1-5	TRBD1	TRBV19	-	TGTGCCAGTAGTATAGTCCTGACAGGGAATCAGCCCCAGCATTTT	CASSIVLTGNQPQHF
TRBJ1-4	-	TRBV18	-	TGTGCCAGCTCACCAGAAACAAAGGACATACCTAATGAAAAACTGTTTTTT	CASSPETKDIPNEKLFF
TRBJ1-3	-	TRBV4-2	-	TGTGCCAGCAGCCAATCCCTGACATACTCTGGAAACACCATATATTTT	CASSQSLTYSGNTIYF
TRBJ1-1	-	TRBV6-6	-	TGTGCCAGCAGTTTACGGGGGAACACTGAAGCTTTCTTT	CASSLRGNTEAFF
TRBJ2-2	-	TRBV5-8	-	TGTGCCAGCAGCCGCTTCGGCGGGGCGGACACCGGGGAGCTGTTTTTT	CASSRFGGADTGELFF
TRBJ1-5	-	TRBV28	-	TGTGCCAGCAGTTCCTCAGGGGTTAGCAATCAGCCCCAGCATTTT	CASSSSGVSNQPQHF
TRBJ1-1	TRBD1	TRBV7-6	-	TGTGCCAGCAGCTTATCAGGGGGGAGGATGGTGAACACTGAAGCTTTCTTT	CASSLSGGRMVNTEAFF
TRBJ2-2	-	TRBV27	-	TGTGCCAGCAGTTCAGGGTACACCGGGGAGCTGTTTTTT	CASSSGYTGELFF
TRBJ2-7	TRBD1	TRBV11-2	-	TGTGCCAGCAGCGCAACCAGGGGGACGGGTGAGCAGTACTTC	CASSATRGTGEQYF
TRBJ2-7	TRBD1	TRBV30	-	TGTGCCTGGAGTACTTCGGACAGGGGGAACGAGCAGTACTTC	CAWSTSDRGNEQYF
TRBJ2-7	-	TRBV19	-	TGTGCCAGTAGCCTATCGCCGAATTCTTACGAGCAGTACTTC	CASSLSPNSYEQYF
TRBJ1-1	-	TRBV6-5	-	TGTGCCAGCAGTTACGGCCCAGCGACCACTGAAGCTTTCTTT	CASSYGPATTEAFF
TRBJ2-2	-	TRBV29-1	many	TGCAGCGTTGGGAGGGGCTGGGACGGGGAGCTGTTTTTT	CSVGRGWDGELFF
TRBJ2-7	TRBD1	TRBV6-5	-	TGTGCCAGCAGTCGCGGGACAGGGGCATTCGAGCAGTACTTC	CASSRGTGAFEQYF
TRBJ2-2	TRBD1	TRBV24-1	-	TGTGCCACCAGTGACCCGGGACAGGGAATTGGGGAGCTGTTTTTT	CATSDPGQGIGELFF
TRBJ1-2	-	TRBV19	few	TGTGCCAGTAGTATCTCGACTTTCTATGGCTACACCTTC	CASSISTFYGYTF
TRBJ2-7	-	TRBV29-1	-	TGCAGCGTCTTACTAGAAACCTCCGCCTACGAGCAGTACTTC	CSVLLETSAYEQYF
TRBJ2-1	-	TRBV19	-	TGTGCCAGTAGTCTAGGAAGGGGTGAGCAGTTCTTC	CASSLGRGEQFF
TRBJ2-2	TRBD1	TRBV18	once	TGTGCCAGCTCACCTCGGGACAGGGGGCCAACCGGGGAGCTGTTTTTT	CASSPRDRGPTGELFF
TRBJ1-6	TRBD1	TRBV6-5	few	TGTGCCAGCGCACGGCGACAGGGGGAGAATTCACCCCTCCACTTT	CASARRQGENSPLHF
TRBJ2-7	TRBD1	TRBV4-2	-	TGTGCCAGCAGCCAAGGCGCGTGGACAGGCGAGCAGTACTTC	CASSQGAWTGEQYF
TRBJ1-1	-	TRBV4-1	-	TGCGCCAGCAGCCAGGCCCGGGGCGGGGGAAACACTGAAGCTTTCTTT	CASSQARGGGNTEAFF
TRBJ2-7	TRBD2	TRBV6-5	-	TGTGCCAGCAACCCAGTAGCGGGAGAGGGAGAGCAGTACTTC	CASNPVAGEGEQYF
TRBJ2-5	TRBD2	TRBV5-4	-	TGTGCCAGCAGCGAAGGGACTAAACAAGAGACCCAGTACTTC	CASSEGTKQETQYF
TRBJ1-5	-	TRBV4-3	-	TGCGCCAGCAGCCAAGATAGCAGGGGTAGTCAGCCCCAGCATTTT	CASSQDSRGSQPQHF
TRBJ1-1	TRBD1	TRBV7-8	-	TGTGCCAGCAGCTTACCTCTAGGACAGGGCGTGAACACTGAAGCTTTCTTT	CASSLPLGQGVNTEAFF
TRBJ1-5	-	TRBV4-2	-	TGTGCCAGCAGCCAAGTTATAGACTATAGTGGGATTAGCAATCAGCCCCAGCATTTT	CASSQVIDYSGISNQPQHF